This TCR beta chain is drawn from a study of T cells in Graves' hyperthyroidism and ophthalmopathy. TCR beta CDR3 region amplification was performed from RNA transcripts. The TCR CDR3 was amplified in a first-round RT-PCR using the HTBI primer set. TCRdb re-analysed the multiplex PCR reads in MiXCR, keeping a single row per CDR3 protein. The table has 300,000 or so distinct CDR3 sequences, around a fifth seen once. This clonotype was counted at least ten times. CDR3 length: 16 amino acids. Germline CDR1 is SGHTA and CDR2 is FQGNSA. V shed 5 bases and J 8 bases; nucleotides not matched to a gene: 15. This chain joins TRBV7-2 and TRBJ2-1; 7 nucleotides match TRBD1. The sequence derives from a woman aged 45-65 years with Graves' hyperthyroidism. The sequenced sample consisted of blood. The CDR3 here is CASSPLVGRQGYEQFF. The DNA of the CDR3 is TGTGCCAGCAGCCCCCTCGTAGGGAGACAGGGCTATGAGCAGTTCTTC.